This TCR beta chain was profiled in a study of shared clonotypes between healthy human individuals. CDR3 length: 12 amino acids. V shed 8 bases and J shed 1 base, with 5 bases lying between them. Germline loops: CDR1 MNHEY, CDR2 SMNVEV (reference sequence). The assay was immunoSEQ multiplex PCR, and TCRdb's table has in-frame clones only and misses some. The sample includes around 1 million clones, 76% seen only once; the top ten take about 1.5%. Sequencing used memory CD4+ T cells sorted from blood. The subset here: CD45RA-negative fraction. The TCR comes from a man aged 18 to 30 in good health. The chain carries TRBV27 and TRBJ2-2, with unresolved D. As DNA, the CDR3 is TGTGCCAGCGGCAGGAACACCGGGGAGCTGTTTTTT. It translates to CASGRNTGELFF.